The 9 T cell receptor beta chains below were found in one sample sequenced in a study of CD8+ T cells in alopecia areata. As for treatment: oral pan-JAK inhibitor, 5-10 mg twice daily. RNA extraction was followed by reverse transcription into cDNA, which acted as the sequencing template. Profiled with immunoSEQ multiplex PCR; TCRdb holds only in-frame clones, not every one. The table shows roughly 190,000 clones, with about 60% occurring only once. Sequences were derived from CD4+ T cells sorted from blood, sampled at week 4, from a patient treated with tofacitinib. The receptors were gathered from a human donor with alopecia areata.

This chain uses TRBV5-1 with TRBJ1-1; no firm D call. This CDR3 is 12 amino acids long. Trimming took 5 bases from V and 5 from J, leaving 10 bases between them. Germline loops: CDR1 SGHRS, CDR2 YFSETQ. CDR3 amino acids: CASSLSSTEAFF. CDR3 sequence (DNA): TGCGCCAGCAGTTTGTCCAGTACTGAAGCTTTCTTT.

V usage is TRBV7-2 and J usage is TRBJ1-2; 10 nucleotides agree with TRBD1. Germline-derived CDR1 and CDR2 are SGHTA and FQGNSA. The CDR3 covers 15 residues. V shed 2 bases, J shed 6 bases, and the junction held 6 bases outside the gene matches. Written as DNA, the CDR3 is TGTGCCAGCAGCTTACCCTGGGGACAGGGGAATGGCTACACCTTC. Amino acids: CASSLPWGQGNGYTF.

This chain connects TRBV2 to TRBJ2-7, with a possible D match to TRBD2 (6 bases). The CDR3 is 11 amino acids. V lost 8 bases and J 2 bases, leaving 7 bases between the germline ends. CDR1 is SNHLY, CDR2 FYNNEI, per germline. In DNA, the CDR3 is TGTGCCAGCGGAGGGACCTACGAGCAGTACTTC. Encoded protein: CASGGTYEQYF.

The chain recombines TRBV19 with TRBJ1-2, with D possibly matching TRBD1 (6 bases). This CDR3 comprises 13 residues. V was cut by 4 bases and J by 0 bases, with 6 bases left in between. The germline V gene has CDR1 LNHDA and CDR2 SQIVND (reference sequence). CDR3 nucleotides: TGTGCCAGTAGTAACAGGGCTAACTATGGCTACACCTTC. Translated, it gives CASSNRANYGYTF.

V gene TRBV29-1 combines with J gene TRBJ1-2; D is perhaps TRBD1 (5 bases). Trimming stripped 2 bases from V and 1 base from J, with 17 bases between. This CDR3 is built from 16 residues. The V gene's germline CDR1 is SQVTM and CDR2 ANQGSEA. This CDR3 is CSVEFDRGSLNYGYTF. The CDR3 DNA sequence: TGCAGCGTTGAATTCGATCGGGGCAGCCTTAACTATGGCTACACCTTC.

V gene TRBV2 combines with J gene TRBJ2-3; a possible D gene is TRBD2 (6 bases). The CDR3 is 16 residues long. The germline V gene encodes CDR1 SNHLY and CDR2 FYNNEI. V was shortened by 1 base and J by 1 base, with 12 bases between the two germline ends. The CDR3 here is CASSEGRVGGTDTQYF. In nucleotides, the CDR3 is TGTGCCAGCAGTGAAGGGAGGGTAGGGGGCACAGATACGCAGTATTTT.

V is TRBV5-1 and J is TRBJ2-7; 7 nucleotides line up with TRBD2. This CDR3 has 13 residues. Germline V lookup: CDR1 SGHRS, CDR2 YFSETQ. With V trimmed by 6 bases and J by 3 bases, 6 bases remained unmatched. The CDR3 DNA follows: TGCGCCAGCACCCTCGGGGAGGGCTACGAGCAGTACTTC. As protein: CASTLGEGYEQYF.

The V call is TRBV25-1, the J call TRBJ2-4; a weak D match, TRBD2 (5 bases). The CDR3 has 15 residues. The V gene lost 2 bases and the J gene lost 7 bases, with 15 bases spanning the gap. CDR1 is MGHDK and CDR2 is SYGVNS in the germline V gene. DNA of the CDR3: TGTGCCAGCAGTGAAGCCCGGGGAGATGGTAACATTCAGTACTTC. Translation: CASSEARGDGNIQYF.

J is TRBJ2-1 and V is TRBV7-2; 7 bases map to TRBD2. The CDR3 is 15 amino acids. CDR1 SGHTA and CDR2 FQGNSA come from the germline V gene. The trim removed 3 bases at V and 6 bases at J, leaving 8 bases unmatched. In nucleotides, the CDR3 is TGTGCCAGCAGCTTTTCTAGGGGCGGGAGCAATGAGCAGTTCTTC. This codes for CASSFSRGGSNEQFF.